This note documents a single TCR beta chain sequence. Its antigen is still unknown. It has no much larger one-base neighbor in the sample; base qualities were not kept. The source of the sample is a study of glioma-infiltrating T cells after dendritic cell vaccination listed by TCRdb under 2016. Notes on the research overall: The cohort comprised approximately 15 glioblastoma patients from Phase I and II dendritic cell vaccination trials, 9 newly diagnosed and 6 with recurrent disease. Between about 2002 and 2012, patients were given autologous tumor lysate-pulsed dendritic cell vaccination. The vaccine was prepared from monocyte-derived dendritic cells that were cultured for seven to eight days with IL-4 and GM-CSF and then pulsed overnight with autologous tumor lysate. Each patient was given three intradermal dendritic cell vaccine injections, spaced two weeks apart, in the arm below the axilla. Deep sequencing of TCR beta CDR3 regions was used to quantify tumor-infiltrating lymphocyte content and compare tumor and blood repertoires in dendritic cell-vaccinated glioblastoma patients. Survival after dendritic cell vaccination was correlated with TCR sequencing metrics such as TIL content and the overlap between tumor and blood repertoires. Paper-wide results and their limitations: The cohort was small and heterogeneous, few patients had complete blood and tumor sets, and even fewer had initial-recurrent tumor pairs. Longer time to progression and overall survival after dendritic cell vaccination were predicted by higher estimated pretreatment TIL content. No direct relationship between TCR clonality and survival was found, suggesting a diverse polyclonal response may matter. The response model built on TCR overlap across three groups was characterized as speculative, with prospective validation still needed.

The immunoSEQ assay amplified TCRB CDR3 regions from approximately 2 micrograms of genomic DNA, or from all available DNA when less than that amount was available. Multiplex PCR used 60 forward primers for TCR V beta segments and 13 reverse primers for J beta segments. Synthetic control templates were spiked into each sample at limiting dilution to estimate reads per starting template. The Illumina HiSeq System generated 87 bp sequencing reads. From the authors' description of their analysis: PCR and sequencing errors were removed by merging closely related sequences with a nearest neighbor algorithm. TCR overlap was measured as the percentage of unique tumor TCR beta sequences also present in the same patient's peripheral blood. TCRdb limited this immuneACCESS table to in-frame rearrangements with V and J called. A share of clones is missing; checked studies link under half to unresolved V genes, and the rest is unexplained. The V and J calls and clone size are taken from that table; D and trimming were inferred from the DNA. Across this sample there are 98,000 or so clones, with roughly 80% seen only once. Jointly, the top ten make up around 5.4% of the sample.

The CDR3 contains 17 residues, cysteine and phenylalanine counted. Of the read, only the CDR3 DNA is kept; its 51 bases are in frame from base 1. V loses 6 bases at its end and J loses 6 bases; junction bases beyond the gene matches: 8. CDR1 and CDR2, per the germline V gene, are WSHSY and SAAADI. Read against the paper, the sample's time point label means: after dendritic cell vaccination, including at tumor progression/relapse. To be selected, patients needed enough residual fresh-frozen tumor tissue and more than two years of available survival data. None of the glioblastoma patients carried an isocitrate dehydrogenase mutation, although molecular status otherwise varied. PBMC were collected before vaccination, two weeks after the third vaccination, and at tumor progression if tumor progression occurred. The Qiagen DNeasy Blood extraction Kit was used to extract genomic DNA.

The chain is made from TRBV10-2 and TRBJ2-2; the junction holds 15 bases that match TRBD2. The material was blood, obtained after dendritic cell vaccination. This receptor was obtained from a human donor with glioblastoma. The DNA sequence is TGCGCCAGCAGATGGACTAGCGGGGGGGCCGGTCCCGGGGAGCTGTTTTTT. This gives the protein CASRWTSGGAGPGELFF.